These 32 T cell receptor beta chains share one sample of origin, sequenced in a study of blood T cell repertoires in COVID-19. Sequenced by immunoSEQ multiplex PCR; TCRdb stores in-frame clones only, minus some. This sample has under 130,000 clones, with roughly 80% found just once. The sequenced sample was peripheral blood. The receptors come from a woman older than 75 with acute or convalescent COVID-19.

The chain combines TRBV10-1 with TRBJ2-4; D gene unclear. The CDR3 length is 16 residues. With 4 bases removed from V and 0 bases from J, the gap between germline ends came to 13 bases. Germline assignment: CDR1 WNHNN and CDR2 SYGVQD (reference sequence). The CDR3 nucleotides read TGCGCCAGCAGTGGGAACGACAACCTAGCCAAAAACATTCAGTACTTC. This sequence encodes CASSGNDNLAKNIQYF.

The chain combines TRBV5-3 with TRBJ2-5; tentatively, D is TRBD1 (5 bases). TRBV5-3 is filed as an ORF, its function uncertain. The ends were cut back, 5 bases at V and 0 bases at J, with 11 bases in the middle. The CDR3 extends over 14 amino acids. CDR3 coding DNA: TGTGCCAGAAGAGGAAAGACAGACCAAGAGACCCAGTACTTC. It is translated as CARRGKTDQETQYF.

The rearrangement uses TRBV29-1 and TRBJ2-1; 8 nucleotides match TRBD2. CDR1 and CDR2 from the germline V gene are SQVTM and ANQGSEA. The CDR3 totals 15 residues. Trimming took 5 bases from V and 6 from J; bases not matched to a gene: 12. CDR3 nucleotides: TGCAGCGTTCCGGGACTAGTAGTTCATCCCAATGAGCAGTTCTTC. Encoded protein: CSVPGLVVHPNEQFF.

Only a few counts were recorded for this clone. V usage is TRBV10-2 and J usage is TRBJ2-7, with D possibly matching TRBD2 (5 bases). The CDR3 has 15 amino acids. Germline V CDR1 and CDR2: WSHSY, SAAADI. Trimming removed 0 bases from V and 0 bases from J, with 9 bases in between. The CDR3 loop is CASSESSRGSYEQYV. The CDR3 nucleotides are TGCGCCAGCAGTGAGTCGAGTCGGGGCTCCTACGAGCAGTACGTC.

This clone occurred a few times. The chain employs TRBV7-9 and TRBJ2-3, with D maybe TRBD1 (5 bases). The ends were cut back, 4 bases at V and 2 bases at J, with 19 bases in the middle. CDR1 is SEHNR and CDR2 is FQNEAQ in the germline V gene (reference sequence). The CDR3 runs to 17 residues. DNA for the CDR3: TGTGCCAGCAGCTCCAGTATGGGGCGGACCGACACAGATACGCAGTATTTT. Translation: CASSSSMGRTDTDTQYF.

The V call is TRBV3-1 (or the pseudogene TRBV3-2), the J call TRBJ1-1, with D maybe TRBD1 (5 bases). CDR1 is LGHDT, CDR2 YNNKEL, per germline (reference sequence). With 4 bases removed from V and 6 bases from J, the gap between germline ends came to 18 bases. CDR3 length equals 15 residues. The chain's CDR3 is CASSLGGEAYAEAFF. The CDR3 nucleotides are TGTGCCAGCAGCCTGGGAGGGGAAGCCTACGCTGAAGCTTTCTTT.

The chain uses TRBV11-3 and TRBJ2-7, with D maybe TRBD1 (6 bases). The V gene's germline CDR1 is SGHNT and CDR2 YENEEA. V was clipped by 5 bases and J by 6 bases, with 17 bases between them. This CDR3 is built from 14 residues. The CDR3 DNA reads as TGTGCCAGCAGCAAGTGGGAGAAACAGGGCGAGCAGTACGTC. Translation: CASSKWEKQGEQYV.

CDR3: CASSPINSPLHF. As DNA, the CDR3 is TGTGCCAGCAGCCCAATTAATTCACCCCTCCACTTT. V and J are TRBV11-2 and TRBJ1-6; D not resolved. The CDR3 is 12 residues long. With 5 bases removed from V and 6 bases from J, the gap between germline ends came to 5 bases. Germline V gene sequence: CDR1 SGHAT, CDR2 FQNNGV.

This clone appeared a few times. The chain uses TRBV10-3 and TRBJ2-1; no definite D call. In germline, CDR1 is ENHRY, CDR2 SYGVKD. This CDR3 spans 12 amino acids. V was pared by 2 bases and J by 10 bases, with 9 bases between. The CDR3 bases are TGTGCCATCAGTGAGGCGGCTACGGAGCAGTTCTTC. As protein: CAISEAATEQFF.

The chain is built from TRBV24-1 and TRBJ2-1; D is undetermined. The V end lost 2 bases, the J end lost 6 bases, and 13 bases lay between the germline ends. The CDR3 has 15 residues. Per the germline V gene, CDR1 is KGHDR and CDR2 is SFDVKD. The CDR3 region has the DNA TGTGCCACCAGTGATTGGGCAGCTGGTTCCAATGAGCAGTTCTTC. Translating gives CATSDWAAGSNEQFF.

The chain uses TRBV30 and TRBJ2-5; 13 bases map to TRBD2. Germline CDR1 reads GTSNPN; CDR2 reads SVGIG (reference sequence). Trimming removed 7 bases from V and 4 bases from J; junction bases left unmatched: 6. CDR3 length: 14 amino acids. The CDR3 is CAYVLAGGGETQYF. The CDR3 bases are TGTGCCTACGTACTAGCGGGAGGGGGAGAGACCCAGTACTTC.

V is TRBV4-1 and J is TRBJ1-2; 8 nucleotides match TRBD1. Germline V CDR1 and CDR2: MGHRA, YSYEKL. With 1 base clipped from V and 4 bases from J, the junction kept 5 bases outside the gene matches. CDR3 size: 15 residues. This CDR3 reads CASSQGTGIGYGYTF. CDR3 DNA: TGCGCCAGCAGCCAAGGGACAGGGATCGGCTATGGCTACACCTTC.

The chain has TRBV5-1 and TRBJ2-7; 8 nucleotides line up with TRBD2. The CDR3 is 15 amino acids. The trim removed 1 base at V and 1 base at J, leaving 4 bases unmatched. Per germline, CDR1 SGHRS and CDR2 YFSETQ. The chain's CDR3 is CASSLTSGGSYEQYF. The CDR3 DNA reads TGCGCCAGCAGCTTGACTAGCGGAGGATCCTACGAGCAGTACTTC.

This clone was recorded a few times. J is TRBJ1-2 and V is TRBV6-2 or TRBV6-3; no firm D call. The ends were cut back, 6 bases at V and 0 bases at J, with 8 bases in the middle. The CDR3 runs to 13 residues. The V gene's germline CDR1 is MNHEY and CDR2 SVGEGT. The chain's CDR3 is CASSLSSNYGYTF. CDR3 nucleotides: TGTGCCAGCAGCTTAAGCTCTAACTATGGCTACACCTTC.

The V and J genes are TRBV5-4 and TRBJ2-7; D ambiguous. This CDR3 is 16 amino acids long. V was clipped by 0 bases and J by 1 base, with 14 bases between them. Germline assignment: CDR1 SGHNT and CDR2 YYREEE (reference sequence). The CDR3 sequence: CASSLGGQTLSYEQYF. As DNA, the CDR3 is TGTGCCAGCAGCTTGGGAGGTCAGACCCTTTCCTACGAGCAGTACTTC. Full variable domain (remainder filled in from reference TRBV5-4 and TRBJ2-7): ETGVTQSPTHLIKTRGQQVTLRCSSQSGHNTVSWYQQALGQGPQFIFQYYREEENGRGNFPPRFSGLQFPNYSSELNVNALELDDSALYLCASSLGGQTLSYEQYFGPGTRLTVT.

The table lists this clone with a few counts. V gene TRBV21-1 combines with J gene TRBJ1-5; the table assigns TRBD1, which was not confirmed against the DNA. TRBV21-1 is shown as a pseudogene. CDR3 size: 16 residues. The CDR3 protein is CASSNKPGQGNQPQHF. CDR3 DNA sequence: TGTGCCAGCAGCAATAAACCGGGACAGGGTAATCAGCCCCAGCATTTT.

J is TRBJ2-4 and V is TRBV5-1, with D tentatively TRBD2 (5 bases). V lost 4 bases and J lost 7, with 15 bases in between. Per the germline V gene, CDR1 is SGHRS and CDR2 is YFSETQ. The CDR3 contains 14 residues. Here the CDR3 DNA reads TGCGCCAGCAGCCTCGAGGGCCCCCTGAACATTCAGTACTTC. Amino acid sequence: CASSLEGPLNIQYF.

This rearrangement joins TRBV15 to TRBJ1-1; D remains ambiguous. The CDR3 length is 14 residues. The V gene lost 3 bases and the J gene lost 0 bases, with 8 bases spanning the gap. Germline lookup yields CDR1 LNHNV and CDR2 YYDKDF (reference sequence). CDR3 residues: CATSRAGMNTEAFF. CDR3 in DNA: TGTGCCACCAGCAGGGCAGGAATGAACACTGAAGCTTTCTTT.

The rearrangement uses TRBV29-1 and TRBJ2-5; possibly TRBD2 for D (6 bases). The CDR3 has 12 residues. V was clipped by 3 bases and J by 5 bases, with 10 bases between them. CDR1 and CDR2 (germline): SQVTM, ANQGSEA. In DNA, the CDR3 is TGCAGCGTTGATGGGGGGATGGAGACCCAGTACTTC. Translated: CSVDGGMETQYF. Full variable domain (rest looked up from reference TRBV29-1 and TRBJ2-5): SAVISQKPSRDICQRGTSLTIQCQVDSQVTMMFWYRQQPGQSLTLIATANQGSEATYESGFVIDKFPISRPNLTFSTLTVSNMSPEDSSIYLCSVDGGMETQYFGPGTRLLVL.

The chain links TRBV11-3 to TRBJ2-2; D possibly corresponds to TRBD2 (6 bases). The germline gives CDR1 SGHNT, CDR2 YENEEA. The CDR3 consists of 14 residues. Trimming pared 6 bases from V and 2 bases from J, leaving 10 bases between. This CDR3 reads CASRTSPNTGELFF. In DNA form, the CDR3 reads TGTGCCAGCAGAACTAGCCCAAACACCGGGGAGCTGTTTTTT.

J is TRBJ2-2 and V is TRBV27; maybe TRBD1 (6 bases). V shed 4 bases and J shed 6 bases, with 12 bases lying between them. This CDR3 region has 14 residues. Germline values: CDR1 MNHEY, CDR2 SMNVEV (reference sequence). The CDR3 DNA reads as TGTGCCAGCAGTTCACAGGGAGAGGCCGGGGAGCTGTTTTTT. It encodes CASSSQGEAGELFF.

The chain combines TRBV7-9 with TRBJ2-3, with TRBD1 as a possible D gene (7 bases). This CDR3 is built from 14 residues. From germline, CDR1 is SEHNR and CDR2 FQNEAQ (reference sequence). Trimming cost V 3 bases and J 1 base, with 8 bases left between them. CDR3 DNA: TGTGCCAGCAGCTTCAGGGGGGGCACAGATACGCAGTATTTT. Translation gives CASSFRGGTDTQYF.

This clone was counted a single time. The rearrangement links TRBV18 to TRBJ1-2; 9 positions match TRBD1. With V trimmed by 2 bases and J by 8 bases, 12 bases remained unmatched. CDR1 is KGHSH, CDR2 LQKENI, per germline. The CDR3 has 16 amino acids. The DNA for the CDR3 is TGTGCCAGCTCACCAGAAGTGGGACAGGGATTCAGAGGCTACACCTTC. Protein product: CASSPEVGQGFRGYTF.

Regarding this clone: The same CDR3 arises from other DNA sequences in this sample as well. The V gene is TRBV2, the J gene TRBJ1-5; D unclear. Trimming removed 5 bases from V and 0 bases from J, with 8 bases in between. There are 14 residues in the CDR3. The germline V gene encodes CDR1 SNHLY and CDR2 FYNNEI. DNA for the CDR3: TGTGCCAGCAGTCCGAACTATAGCAATCAGCCCCAGCATTTT. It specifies CASSPNYSNQPQHF. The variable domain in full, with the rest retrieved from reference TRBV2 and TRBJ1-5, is EPEVTQTPSHQVTQMGQEVILRCVPISNHLYFYWYRQILGQKVEFLVSFYNNEISEKSEIFDDQFSVERPDGSNFTLKIRSTKLEDSAMYFCASSPNYSNQPQHFGDGTRLSIL.

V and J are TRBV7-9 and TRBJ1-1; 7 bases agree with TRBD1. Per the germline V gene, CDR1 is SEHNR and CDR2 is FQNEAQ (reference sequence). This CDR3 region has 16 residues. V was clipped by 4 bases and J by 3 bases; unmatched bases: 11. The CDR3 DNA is TGTGCCAGCAGCTCAACTAGACAGGGTGGATACACTGAAGCTTTCTTT. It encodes CASSSTRQGGYTEAFF. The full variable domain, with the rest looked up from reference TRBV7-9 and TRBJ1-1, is DTGVSQNPRHKITKRGQNVTFRCDPISEHNRLYWYRQTLGQGPEFLTYFQNEAQLEKSRLLSDRFSAERPKGSFSTLEIQRTEQGDSAMYLCASSSTRQGGYTEAFFGQGTRLTVV.

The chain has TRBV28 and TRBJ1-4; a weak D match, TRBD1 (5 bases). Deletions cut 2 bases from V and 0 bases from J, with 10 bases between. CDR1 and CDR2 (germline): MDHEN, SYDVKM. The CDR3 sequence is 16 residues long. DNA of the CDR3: TGTGCCAGCAGTTTACAGGGTTCGGCAACTAATGAAAAACTGTTTTTT. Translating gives CASSLQGSATNEKLFF. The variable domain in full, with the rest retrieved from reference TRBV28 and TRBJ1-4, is DVKVTQSSRYLVKRTGEKVFLECVQDMDHENMFWYRQDPGLGLRLIYFSYDVKMKEKGDIPEGYSVSREKKERFSLILESASTNQTSMYLCASSLQGSATNEKLFFGSGTQLSVL.

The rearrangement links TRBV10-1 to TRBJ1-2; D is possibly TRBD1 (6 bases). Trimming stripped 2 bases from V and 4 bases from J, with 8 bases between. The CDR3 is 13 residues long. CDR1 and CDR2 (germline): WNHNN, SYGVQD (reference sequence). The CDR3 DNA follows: TGCGCCAGCAGTGAGACAGGGAGCTATGGCTACACCTTC. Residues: CASSETGSYGYTF.

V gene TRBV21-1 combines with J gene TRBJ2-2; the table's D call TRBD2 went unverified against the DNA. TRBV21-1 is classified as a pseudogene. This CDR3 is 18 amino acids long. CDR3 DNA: TGTGCCAGCAGCCCCCCGAGAAACTCACCCCGCTTAGCCGGGGAGCTGTTTTTT. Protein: CASSPPRNSPRLAGELFF.

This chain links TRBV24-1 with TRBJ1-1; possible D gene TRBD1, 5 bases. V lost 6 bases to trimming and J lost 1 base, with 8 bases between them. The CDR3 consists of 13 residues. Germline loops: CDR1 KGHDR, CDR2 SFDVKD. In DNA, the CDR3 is TGTGCCACCAGTCAGGGAGGGAACACTGAAGCTTTCTTT. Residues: CATSQGGNTEAFF.

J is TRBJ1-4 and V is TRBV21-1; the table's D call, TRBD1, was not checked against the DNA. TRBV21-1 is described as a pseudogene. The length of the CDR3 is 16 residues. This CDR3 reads CASTYGGTGGGEKLFF. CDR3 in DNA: TGTGCCAGCACCTACGGGGGGACAGGAGGTGGGGAAAAACTGTTTTTT.

The DNA of the CDR3 is TGTGCCAGCAGTTTATTTCCGGGGAAGAACACCGGGGAGCTGTTTTTT. Translating it yields CASSLFPGKNTGELFF. This sequence joins TRBV28 and TRBJ2-2; a weak D match, TRBD2 (5 bases). Trimming stripped 1 base from V and 1 base from J, with 10 bases between. CDR1 and CDR2 (germline): MDHEN, SYDVKM. This CDR3 has 16 amino acids.

The CDR3 sequence: CASSHRQVNEQFF. In nucleotides, the CDR3 is TGTGCCAGCAGCCATCGCCAGGTCAATGAGCAGTTCTTC. V is TRBV3-1 (or the pseudogene TRBV3-2) and J is TRBJ2-1; D is unresolved. Germline CDR1 is LGHDT and CDR2 is YNNKEL (reference sequence). The CDR3 is 13 amino acids. The V and J ends lost 3 bases and 6 bases respectively, with 9 bases between them.